This is a list of T cell receptor beta chains from one sample in a study of T cell responses to AZD1222 COVID-19 vaccine. The data were produced by immunoSEQ multiplex PCR, yet TCRdb's version contains in-frame clones alone and is incomplete. This table holds approximately 140,000 clones, about 92% found once. The sequencing used peripheral blood, collected on day 0 of AZD1222 vaccination. These receptors were obtained from an adult in good health. CDR3s include the opening cysteine and the closing phenylalanine or tryptophan. The D gene is left open where the match is weak. Clone sizes are given selectively: once, few, many, or a class where the clone is expanded.

clone size | D gene | J gene | V gene | CDR3 DNA | CDR3 protein
few | TRBD1 | TRBJ1-2 | TRBV5-4 | TGTGCCAGCAGCCCGACAGGGGGAGGCATCTATGGCTACACCTTC | CASSPTGGGIYGYTF
NA | NA | TRBJ1-1 | TRBV14 | TGTGCCAGCAGCCCCTCAGTGAACACTGAAGCTTTCTTT | CASSPSVNTEAFF
NA | TRBD1 | TRBJ1-1 | TRBV27 | TGTGCCAGCAGTTTGGGACAGGGGGACACTGAAGCTTTCTTT | CASSLGQGDTEAFF
NA | NA | TRBJ1-4 | TRBV15 | TGTGCCACCAGCAGAGGGTATTTAGAACAACTGTTTTTT | CATSRGYLEQLFF
NA | NA | TRBJ1-2 | TRBV19 | TGTGCCAGTAGTAAAGTCTCGACAGTCTATGGCTACACCTTC | CASSKVSTVYGYTF
NA | TRBD2 | TRBJ2-3 | TRBV5-4 | TGTGCCAGCAGCTCGGGACTAGCGGGGTCCACAGATACGCAGTATTTT | CASSSGLAGSTDTQYF
NA | NA | TRBJ2-2 | TRBV4-1 | TGCGCCAGCAGTCACGACAGCATCACCGGGGAGCTGTTTTTT | CASSHDSITGELFF
once | TRBD2 | TRBJ2-1 | TRBV9 | TGTGCCAGCCAGAAAACTAGCGGGAGCTACAATGAGCAGTTCTTC | CASQKTSGSYNEQFF
once | NA | TRBJ2-7 | TRBV12-3/TRBV12-4 | TGTGCCAGCAGCTTTACTACTACCTCCGAGCAGTACTTC | CASSFTTTSEQYF
NA | NA | TRBJ1-2 | TRBV6-5 | TGTGCCAGCAGGTGGCAACTCTATGGCTACACCTTC | CASRWQLYGYTF
NA | NA | TRBJ2-1 | TRBV14 | TGTGCCAGCAGCCAAGATTCCCGGTTGGGCCGTAGTGAGCAGTTCTTC | CASSQDSRLGRSEQFF
NA | TRBD2 | TRBJ2-7 | TRBV19 | TGTGCCAGTAGTCAGACTCTAGCGGGAGGGCCTGCCTACGAGCAGTACTTC | CASSQTLAGGPAYEQYF
NA | NA | TRBJ2-7 | TRBV5-6 | TGTGCCAGCAGCTTGGACAACTACGAGCAGTACTTC | CASSLDNYEQYF
NA | NA | TRBJ1-2 | TRBV18 | TGTGCCAGCTCACCCATTGAGGACTATGGCTACACCTTC | CASSPIEDYGYTF
NA | NA | TRBJ1-2 | TRBV27 | TGTGCCAGCAGTACGCAGGGTGGGGGATGGTCTGGCTACACCTTC | CASSTQGGGWSGYTF
NA | TRBD2 | TRBJ2-5 | TRBV4-2 | TGTGCCAGCAGCCAAGATGGGGGACTAGGGGCCCAGTACTTC | CASSQDGGLGAQYF
NA | NA | TRBJ2-1 | TRBV6-6 | TGTGCCAGCAGTTACGCGGCGGAGGGAGGTAATGAGCAGTTCTTC | CASSYAAEGGNEQFF
NA | NA | TRBJ1-6 | TRBV11-3 | TGTGCCAGCAGCTTAGATCAAATTTCACCCCTCCACTTT | CASSLDQISPLHF
NA | NA | TRBJ1-3 | TRBV5-4 | TGTGCCAGCAGCGATAGAACTGGAAACACCATATATTTT | CASSDRTGNTIYF
once | TRBD2 | TRBJ2-7 | TRBV7-3 | TGTGCCAGCAGCTTAGGCGGGGGTGCCTCCTACGAGCAGTACTTC | CASSLGGGASYEQYF
once | TRBD2 | TRBJ2-5 | TRBV7-9 | TGTGCCAGCAGCCGCAGTCTGGGGCGAGCGGGGGGTCTTCAAGAGACCCAGTACTTC | CASSRSLGRAGGLQETQYF
NA | NA | TRBJ2-1 | TRBV6-6 | TGTGCCAGCAGTTCCGGGGGGCCGAGGGGAGAGCAGTTCTTC | CASSSGGPRGEQFF
once | TRBD1 | TRBJ1-2 | TRBV7-8 | TGTGCCAGCAGCTTAACGTATCTGCAGGGGGCTGGCTACACCTTC | CASSLTYLQGAGYTF